A selection of T cell receptor beta chains follows, all from one sample in a study of blood T cell repertoires in COVID-19. Sequencing was performed with immunoSEQ multiplex PCR; in TCRdb, only in-frame clones are kept and a portion is missing. The sample consists of over 40,000 clones, 65% to 90% of them appearing once. Sequencing used peripheral blood. Receptors originate from a human donor in a cohort sampled during active COVID-19. Each CDR3 is given with its conserved first and last residue. The D gene is left open where the match is weak. Clone size is given for some rows only: seen once, a few or many times, or a class if the clone is expanded.

clone size	V gene	D gene	J gene	CDR3 protein	CDR3 DNA
NA	TRBV10-3	NA	TRBJ2-2	CANGHPNTGELFF	TGTGCCAACGGACACCCGAACACCGGGGAGCTGTTTTTT
NA	TRBV5-4	NA	TRBJ2-5	CASSLAQETQYF	TGTGCCAGCAGCTTGGCGCAAGAGACCCAGTACTTC
NA	TRBV5-1	TRBD1	TRBJ1-4	CASSPGQANEKLFF	TGCGCCAGCAGTCCGGGACAGGCTAATGAAAAACTGTTTTTT
few	TRBV12-5	TRBD2	TRBJ2-7	CASGLVGTSGMRYEQYF	TGTGCTAGTGGTTTGGTAGGTACTAGCGGGATGAGATACGAGCAGTACTTC
NA	TRBV19	TRBD1	TRBJ1-5	CASSPKGVGQGRNQPQHF	TGTGCCAGTAGTCCCAAGGGGGTCGGACAGGGACGGAATCAGCCCCAGCATTTT
once	TRBV2	NA	TRBJ2-7	CASVPDRGRYGQYF	TGTGCCAGCGTCCCGGACAGAGGACGCTACGGGCAGTACTTC
NA	TRBV5-6	NA	TRBJ1-2	CASRDRANYGYTF	TGTGCCAGCAGGGACAGAGCTAACTATGGCTACACCTTC
NA	TRBV4-3	NA	TRBJ2-3	CASSQSSGPGTDTQYF	TGCGCCAGCAGCCAAAGTAGCGGTCCGGGCACAGATACGCAGTATTTT
NA	TRBV20-1	TRBD1	TRBJ2-1	CSASGGQGWSNEQFF	TGCAGTGCTAGTGGGGGACAGGGTTGGTCCAATGAGCAGTTCTTC
NA	TRBV5-4	TRBD1	TRBJ1-2	CASSLRQGAWNGYTF	TGTGCCAGCAGCTTAAGGCAGGGGGCATGGAATGGCTACACCTTC
NA	TRBV6-5	NA	TRBJ2-7	CASSPGARVVYEQYF	TGTGCCAGCAGTCCCGGCGCCAGGGTGGTATACGAGCAGTACTTC
NA	TRBV6-6	NA	TRBJ2-7	CASSNDLAEQYF	TGTGCCAGCAGCAACGACTTGGCCGAGCAGTACTTC
NA	TRBV10-3	NA	TRBJ2-5	CAISEGGGSETQYF	TGTGCCATCAGTGAGGGGGGAGGTTCCGAGACCCAGTACTTC
NA	TRBV9	NA	TRBJ2-3	CASSVAPGADTQYF	TGTGCCAGCAGCGTAGCTCCGGGGGCAGATACGCAGTATTTT
few	TRBV5-1	TRBD1	TRBJ2-2	CASSFGTGGTGELFF	TGCGCCAGCAGCTTTGGGACAGGGGGCACCGGGGAGCTGTTTTTT
NA	TRBV6-5	NA	TRBJ1-1	CASSYSRTANTEAFF	TGTGCCAGCAGTTACTCTAGGACAGCGAACACTGAAGCTTTCTTT
few	TRBV7-9	NA	TRBJ2-3	CASSSEGSTDTQYF	TGTGCCAGCAGCTCGGAGGGAAGCACAGATACGCAGTATTTT
NA	TRBV7-9	NA	TRBJ2-1	CASSFFGGNEQFF	TGTGCCAGCAGCTTTTTTGGCGGCAATGAGCAGTTCTTC
NA	TRBV6-2/TRBV6-3	NA	TRBJ1-5	CASSRGSGNQPQHF	TGTGCCAGCAGTCGGGGGTCAGGAAATCAGCCCCAGCATTTT
NA	TRBV29-1	NA	TRBJ2-7	CSVEDSSSYEQYF	TGCAGCGTTGAAGATTCCAGTTCCTACGAGCAGTACTTC
NA	TRBV5-1	TRBD2	TRBJ2-3	CASSAGTSGSTDTQYF	TGCGCCAGCAGCGCCGGGACTAGCGGGAGCACAGATACGCAGTATTTT
NA	TRBV6-5	TRBD2	TRBJ2-1	CASSYSAGESYNEQFF	TGTGCCAGCAGTTACTCTGCGGGAGAAAGCTACAATGAGCAGTTCTTC
NA	TRBV19	NA	TRBJ2-3	CASSLAFTDTQYF	TGTGCCAGTAGTCTAGCCTTCACAGATACGCAGTATTTT
few	TRBV15	NA	TRBJ2-7	CATSRDELQGGSYEQYF	TGTGCCACCAGCAGAGATGAACTTCAGGGCGGCTCCTACGAGCAGTACTTC
NA	TRBV5-1	TRBD1	TRBJ2-5	CASSLGDRSQETQYF	TGCGCCAGCAGCTTGGGGGACAGAAGCCAAGAGACCCAGTACTTC
NA	TRBV5-4	TRBD2	TRBJ2-7	CASSLGAGASGMYEQYF	TGTGCCAGCAGCTTGGGGGCCGGGGCTAGCGGGATGTACGAGCAGTACTTC
NA	TRBV6-2/TRBV6-3	NA	TRBJ2-7	CASSYAGFYEQYF	TGTGCCAGCAGTTATGCGGGCTTCTACGAGCAGTACTTC
NA	TRBV7-3	NA	TRBJ1-1	CASSLEREAEAFF	TGTGCCAGCAGCTTAGAGCGGGAGGCTGAAGCTTTCTTT
NA	TRBV30	NA	TRBJ1-6	CAWRPPGSYNSPLHF	TGTGCCTGGAGACCCCCAGGCTCCTATAATTCACCCCTCCACTTT